Sequencing of this T cell receptor (beta chain) was carried out in a study of blood T cells in healthy people across ages. Using a J-beta primer mix together with a sample-barcoded 5' primer, a second PCR was run for about 6 to 12 cycles. In TCRdb, the 5' RACE reads were re-called with MiXCR into one record per CDR3 protein. The data contain around 650,000 distinct CDR3 sequences, around 43% of them singletons. This clonotype turned up a few times. Germline lookup yields CDR1 SGHAT and CDR2 FQNNGV. This CDR3 is built from 14 residues. The sample comprised blood. The clonotype comes from an elderly man in good health. The chain links TRBV11-2 to TRBJ2-7; 8 nucleotides align to TRBD2. The J call is doubtful: the DNA matches TRBJ2-5 better. Here the CDR3 reads CASSFGGGGETQYF. CDR3 DNA sequence: TGTGCCAGCAGTTTCGGGGGGGGTGGAGAGACCCAGTACTTC.